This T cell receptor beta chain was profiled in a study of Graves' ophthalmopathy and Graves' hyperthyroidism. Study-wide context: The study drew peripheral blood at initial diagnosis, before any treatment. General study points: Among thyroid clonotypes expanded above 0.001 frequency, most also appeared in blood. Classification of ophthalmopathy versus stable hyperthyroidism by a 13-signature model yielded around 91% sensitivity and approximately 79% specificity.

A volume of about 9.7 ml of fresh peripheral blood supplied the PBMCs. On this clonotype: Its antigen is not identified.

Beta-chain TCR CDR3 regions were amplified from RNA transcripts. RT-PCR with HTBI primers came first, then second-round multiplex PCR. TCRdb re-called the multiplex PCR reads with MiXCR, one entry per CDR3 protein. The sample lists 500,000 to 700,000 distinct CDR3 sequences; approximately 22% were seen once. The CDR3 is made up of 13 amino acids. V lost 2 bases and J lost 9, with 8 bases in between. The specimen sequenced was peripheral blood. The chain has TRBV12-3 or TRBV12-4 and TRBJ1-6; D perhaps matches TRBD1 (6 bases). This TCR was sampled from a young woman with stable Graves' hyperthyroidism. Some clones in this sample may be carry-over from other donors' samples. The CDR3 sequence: CASSLRTASPLHF. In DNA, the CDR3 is TGTGCCAGCAGTTTACGGACAGCTTCACCCCTCCACTTT.